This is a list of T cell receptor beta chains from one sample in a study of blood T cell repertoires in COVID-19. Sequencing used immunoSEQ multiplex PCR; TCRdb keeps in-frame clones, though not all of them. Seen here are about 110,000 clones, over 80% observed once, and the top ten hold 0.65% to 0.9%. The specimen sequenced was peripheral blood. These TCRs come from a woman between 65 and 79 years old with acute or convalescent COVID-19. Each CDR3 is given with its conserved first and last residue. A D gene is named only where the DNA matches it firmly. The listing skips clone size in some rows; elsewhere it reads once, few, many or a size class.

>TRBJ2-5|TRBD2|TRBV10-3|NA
TGTGCCATCAGGACTAGCGGGGGTGAGACCCAGTACTTC
CAIRTSGGETQYF
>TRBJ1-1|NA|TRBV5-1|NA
TGCGCCAGCAGCGAGGCGGGCACTGAAGCTTTCTTT
CASSEAGTEAFF
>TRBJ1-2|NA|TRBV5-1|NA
TGCGCCAGCAGGTCACAGCCTAACTATGGCTACACCTTC
CASRSQPNYGYTF
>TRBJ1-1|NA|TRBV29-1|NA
TGCAGCGTTGATGATGGGGAGACTGAAGCTTTCTTT
CSVDDGETEAFF
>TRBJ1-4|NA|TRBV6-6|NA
TGTGCCAGCAGTTGGGCAAGCGGTGAAAAACTGTTTTTT
CASSWASGEKLFF
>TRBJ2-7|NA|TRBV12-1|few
TGTGCCAGACCCCCTCCCGGGACTCATTGGAAGCAGTACTTC
CARPPPGTHWKQYF
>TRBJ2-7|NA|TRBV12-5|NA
TGTGCTAGTGGTTTGATCCCAGGCAAACAGTACTTC
CASGLIPGKQYF
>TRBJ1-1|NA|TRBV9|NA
TGTGCCAGCAGCGTTGCCCTCCGCGGCACTGAAGCTTTCTTT
CASSVALRGTEAFF
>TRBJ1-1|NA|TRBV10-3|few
TGTGCCATCAGCCCTGCGGGCAGGTTAACTTACACTGAAGCTTTCTTT
CAISPAGRLTYTEAFF
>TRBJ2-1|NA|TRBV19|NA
TGTGCCAGTAGGAGTCCCGGAGGATCCAATGAGCAGTTCTTC
CASRSPGGSNEQFF
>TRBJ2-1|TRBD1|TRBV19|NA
TGTGCCAGTAGTATTGCTGGGACAGGAAACTCCTACAATGAGCAGTTCTTC
CASSIAGTGNSYNEQFF
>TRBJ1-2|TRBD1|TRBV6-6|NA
TGTGCTACGGAGGACAGGGATATCTATGGCTACACCTTC
CATEDRDIYGYTF
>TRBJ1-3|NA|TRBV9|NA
TGTGCCAGCAGCGTAGCGCGGGGGGGAAACACCATATATTTT
CASSVARGGNTIYF
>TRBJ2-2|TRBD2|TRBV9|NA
TGTGCCAGCAGCGTAGTGGCGGGAGCGACCGGGGAGCTGTTTTTT
CASSVVAGATGELFF
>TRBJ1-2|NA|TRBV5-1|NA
TGCGCCAGCAGCCGTACCGGGACAAGCTATGGCTACACCTTC
CASSRTGTSYGYTF
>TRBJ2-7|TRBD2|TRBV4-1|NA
TGCGCCAGCCGGGGACTAGCGGACGCCTACGAGCAGTACTTC
CASRGLADAYEQYF
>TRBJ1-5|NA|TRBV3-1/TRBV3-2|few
TGTGCCAGCAGCCAAGGCGGAGGTAATCAGCCCCAGCATTTT
CASSQGGGNQPQHF
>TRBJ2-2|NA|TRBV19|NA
TGTGCCAGTAGTATGGGTGGACAACGAGGCACCGGGGAGCTGTTTTTT
CASSMGGQRGTGELFF
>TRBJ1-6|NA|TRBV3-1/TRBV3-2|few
TGTGCCAGCAGCCAAGGGCGCGGGTCACCCCTCCACTTT
CASSQGRGSPLHF